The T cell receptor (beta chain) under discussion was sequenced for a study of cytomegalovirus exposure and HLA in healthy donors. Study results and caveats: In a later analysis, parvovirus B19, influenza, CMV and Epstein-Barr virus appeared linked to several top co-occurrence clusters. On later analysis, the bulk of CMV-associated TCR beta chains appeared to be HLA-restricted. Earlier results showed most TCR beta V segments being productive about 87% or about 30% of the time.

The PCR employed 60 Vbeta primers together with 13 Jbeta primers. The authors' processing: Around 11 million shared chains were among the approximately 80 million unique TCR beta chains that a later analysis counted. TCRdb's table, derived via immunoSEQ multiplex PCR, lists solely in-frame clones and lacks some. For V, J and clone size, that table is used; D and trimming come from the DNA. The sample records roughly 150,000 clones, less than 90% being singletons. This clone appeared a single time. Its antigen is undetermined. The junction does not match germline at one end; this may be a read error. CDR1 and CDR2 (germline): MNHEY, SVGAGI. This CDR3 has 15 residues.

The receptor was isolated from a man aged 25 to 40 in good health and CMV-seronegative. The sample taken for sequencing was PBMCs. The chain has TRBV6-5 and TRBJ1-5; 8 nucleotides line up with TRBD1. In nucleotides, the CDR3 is TGTGCCAGCAGTTACCAGGCAGGGGGCAATCGGCCCCAGCATTTT. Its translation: CASSYQAGGNRPQHF.